The 13 T cell receptor beta chains in this list originate from one sample, sequenced in a study of blood T cell repertoires in COVID-19. Clones were sequenced by immunoSEQ multiplex PCR, and TCRdb holds only the in-frame ones, with some missing. The data hold about 350,000 clones, with 80% to 90% observed a single time. The sequencing input was peripheral blood. These receptors all come from a woman aged 55-70 years with COVID-19, enrolled during active disease.

This chain uses TRBV5-5 with TRBJ2-3; TRBD2 might be the D (5 bases). The CDR3 sequence is 14 residues long. V gave up 3 bases and J gave up 6 bases, with 14 bases separating them. Per germline, CDR1 SGHKS and CDR2 YYEKEE (reference sequence). The CDR3 loop is CASSSGLGVDTQYF. The CDR3, as DNA: TGTGCCAGCAGCTCAGGACTTGGCGTGGATACGCAGTATTTT.

The chain recombines TRBV5-1 with TRBJ1-1; 9 bases match TRBD1. With V trimmed by 4 bases and J by 5 bases, 6 bases remained unmatched. Germline-derived CDR1 and CDR2 are SGHRS and YFSETQ. The CDR3 is made up of 14 amino acids. DNA of the CDR3: TGCGCCAGCAGCACCTCGACAGGGGGGACTGAAGCTTTCTTT. It codes for CASSTSTGGTEAFF.

This clone was seen a single time. V is TRBV2 and J is TRBJ2-3; 7 bases align to TRBD2. J gave up 0 bases and V 5 bases, and 2 bases lay outside the gene matches. Per the germline V gene, CDR1 is SNHLY and CDR2 is FYNNEI. The CDR3 has 14 residues. The CDR3 here is CASSSGGSTDTQYF. The CDR3 coding sequence is TGTGCCAGCAGTTCCGGGGGGAGCACAGATACGCAGTATTTT. The full variable domain, in which reference TRBV2 and TRBJ2-3 provide the parts outside the CDR3, is EPEVTQTPSHQVTQMGQEVILRCVPISNHLYFYWYRQILGQKVEFLVSFYNNEISEKSEIFDDQFSVERPDGSNFTLKIRSTKLEDSAMYFCASSSGGSTDTQYFGPGTRLTVL.

This chain connects TRBV18 to TRBJ2-5; 7 bases map to TRBD1. The V gene end was trimmed by 6 bases and the J gene end by 3 bases; junction bases not matched to a gene: 4. The germline V gene encodes CDR1 KGHSH and CDR2 LQKENI. The CDR3 has 13 amino acids. CDR3 coding DNA: TGTGCCAGCTCGTCAGGGACAGAAGAGACCCAGTACTTC. It encodes CASSSGTEETQYF.

V usage is TRBV7-2 and J usage is TRBJ1-5; 10 positions agree with TRBD1. This CDR3 region has 15 residues. J gave up 4 bases and V 5 bases, and 5 bases lay outside the gene matches. CDR1 and CDR2 from the germline V gene are SGHTA and FQGNSA. Written as DNA, the CDR3 is TGTGCCAGCAGCCATTGGGGACAGGGGAATCAGCCCCAGCATTTT. Residues: CASSHWGQGNQPQHF.

The sample holds many counts of this clone. This sequence joins TRBV7-3 and TRBJ2-2, with unresolved D. V was cut by 2 bases and J by 4 bases, with 11 bases left in between. This CDR3 spans 15 amino acids. Germline V gene sequence: CDR1 SGHTA, CDR2 FQGTGA. The CDR3 here is CASSLLHSGTGELFF. The CDR3 DNA reads as TGTGCCAGCAGCTTACTTCATTCGGGCACCGGGGAGCTGTTTTTT. Using reference TRBV7-3 and TRBJ2-2 for the parts outside the CDR3, the full variable domain is GAGVSQTPSNKVTEKGKYVELRCDPISGHTALYWYRQSLGQGPEFLIYFQGTGAADDSGLPNDRFFAVRPEGSVSTLKIQRTERGDSAVYLCASSLLHSGTGELFFGEGSRLTVL.

This clone has just a few counts. The chain uses TRBV11-3 and TRBJ1-3; D gene uncertain. Trimming removed 6 bases from V and 3 bases from J, with 12 bases in between. The CDR3 contains 14 residues. The germline V gene encodes CDR1 SGHNT and CDR2 YENEEA. The DNA for the CDR3 is TGTGCCAGCAGACCAAGAGGGATTGGAAACACCATATATTTT. It yields the protein CASRPRGIGNTIYF.

V and J are TRBV11-3 and TRBJ2-1; 11 nucleotides agree with TRBD2. Germline CDR1 SGHNT, CDR2 YENEEA. This CDR3 contains 15 residues. The V segment lost 5 bases and the J segment 4 bases; nucleotides outside the gene matches: 4. CDR3 residues: CASSHSGGVYNEQFF. As DNA, the CDR3 is TGTGCCAGCAGCCATAGCGGGGGGGTGTACAATGAGCAGTTCTTC.

V is TRBV27 and J is TRBJ2-7, with D possibly being TRBD2 (6 bases). The V and J ends lost 5 bases and 5 bases respectively, with 19 bases between them. This CDR3 is 15 amino acids long. Germline CDR1 is MNHEY and CDR2 is SMNVEV (reference sequence). CDR3 bases: TGTGCCAGCAGTCGAACACAAGGAGGGTCCCACGAGCAGTACTTC. Translated, it gives CASSRTQGGSHEQYF.

The chain combines TRBV5-3 with TRBJ1-5; TRBD1 is a possible D gene (6 bases). TRBV5-3 carries the ORF label, with uncertain function. V was shortened by 3 bases and J by 5 bases, with 18 bases between the two germline ends. The length of the CDR3 is 16 residues. DNA of the CDR3: TGTGCCAGAAGCTCTTTCCCGGGACACCATCATCAGCCCCAGCATTTT. As protein: CARSSFPGHHHQPQHF.

This chain links TRBV19 with TRBJ2-5; tentatively, D is TRBD2 (7 bases). The CDR3 is 15 residues long. Germline CDR1 is LNHDA and CDR2 is SQIVND (reference sequence). Trimming pared 0 bases from V and 5 bases from J, leaving 13 bases between. The CDR3 loop is CASSIDGRGMETQYF. As DNA, the CDR3 is TGTGCCAGTAGTATAGATGGGAGGGGGATGGAGACCCAGTACTTC.

The chain combines TRBV4-1 with TRBJ1-4, with D perhaps matching TRBD1 (5 bases). The ends were cut back, 0 bases at V and 8 bases at J, with 13 bases in the middle. The germline gives CDR1 MGHRA, CDR2 YSYEKL. This CDR3 region has 15 residues. The CDR3 spells CASSQDRGWHEKLFF. The CDR3 bases are TGCGCCAGCAGCCAAGATAGGGGATGGCACGAAAAACTGTTTTTT.

V and J are TRBV6-5 and TRBJ1-1; D might be TRBD1 (5 bases). Germline V gene data show CDR1 as MNHEY and CDR2 as SVGAGI. The ends were cut back, 5 bases at V and 5 bases at J, with 18 bases in the middle. The CDR3 contains 15 residues. The CDR3 DNA is TGTGCCAGCAGTACGACCGGGACTGTAGGGACTGAAGCTTTCTTT. Translated, it gives CASSTTGTVGTEAFF.